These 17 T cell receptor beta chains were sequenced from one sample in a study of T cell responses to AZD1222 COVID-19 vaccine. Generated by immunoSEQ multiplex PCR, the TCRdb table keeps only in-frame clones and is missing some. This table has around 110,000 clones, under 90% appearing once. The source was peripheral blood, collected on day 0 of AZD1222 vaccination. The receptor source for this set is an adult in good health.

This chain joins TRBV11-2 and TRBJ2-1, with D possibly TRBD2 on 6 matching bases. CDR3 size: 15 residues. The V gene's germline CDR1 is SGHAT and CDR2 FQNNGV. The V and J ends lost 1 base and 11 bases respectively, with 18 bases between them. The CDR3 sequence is CASSLGYGTGIKQFF. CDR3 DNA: TGTGCCAGCAGCTTAGGTTATGGGACTGGAATTAAGCAGTTCTTC.

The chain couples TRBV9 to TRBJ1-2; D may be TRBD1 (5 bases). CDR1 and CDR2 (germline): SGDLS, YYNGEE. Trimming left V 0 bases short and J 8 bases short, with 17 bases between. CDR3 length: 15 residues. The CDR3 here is CASSVGAERGRGYTF. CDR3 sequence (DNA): TGTGCCAGCAGCGTAGGGGCGGAGAGGGGCCGGGGCTACACCTTC.

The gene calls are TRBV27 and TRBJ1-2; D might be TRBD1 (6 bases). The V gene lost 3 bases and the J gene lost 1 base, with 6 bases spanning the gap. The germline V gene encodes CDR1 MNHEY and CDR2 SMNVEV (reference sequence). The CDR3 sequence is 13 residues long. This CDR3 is CASSLGHNYGYTF. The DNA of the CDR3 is TGTGCCAGCAGTTTGGGACATAACTATGGCTACACCTTC.

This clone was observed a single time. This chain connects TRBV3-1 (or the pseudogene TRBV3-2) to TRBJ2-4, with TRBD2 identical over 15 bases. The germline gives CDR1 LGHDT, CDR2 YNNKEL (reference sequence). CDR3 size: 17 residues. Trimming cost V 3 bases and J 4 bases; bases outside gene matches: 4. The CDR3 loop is CASSHPGLAGGKNIQYF. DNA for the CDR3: TGTGCCAGCAGCCATCCTGGACTAGCGGGAGGGAAAAACATTCAGTACTTC.

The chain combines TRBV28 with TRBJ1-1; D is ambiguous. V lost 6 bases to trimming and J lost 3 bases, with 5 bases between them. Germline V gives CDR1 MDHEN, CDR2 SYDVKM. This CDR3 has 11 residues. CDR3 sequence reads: CASRLYTEAFF. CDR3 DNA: TGTGCCAGCAGGCTTTACACTGAAGCTTTCTTT.

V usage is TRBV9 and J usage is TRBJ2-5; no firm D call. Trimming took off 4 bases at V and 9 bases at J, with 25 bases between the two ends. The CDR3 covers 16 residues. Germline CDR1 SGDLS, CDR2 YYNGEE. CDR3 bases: TGTGCCAGCAGCTTGGGGTTGGCTAACCTGGGAAAGGCCCAGTACTTC. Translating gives CASSLGLANLGKAQYF.

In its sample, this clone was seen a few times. The DNA of the CDR3 is TGTGCTAGTGGTCTCAGCCCCGGGACAGAAGCTTTCTTT. Its translation: CASGLSPGTEAFF. The chain links TRBV12-5 to TRBJ1-1, with D possibly TRBD1 on 6 matching bases. CDR1 and CDR2 (germline): LGHNT, FRNRAP. There are 13 residues in the CDR3. Trimming stripped 5 bases from V and 8 bases from J, with 15 bases between.

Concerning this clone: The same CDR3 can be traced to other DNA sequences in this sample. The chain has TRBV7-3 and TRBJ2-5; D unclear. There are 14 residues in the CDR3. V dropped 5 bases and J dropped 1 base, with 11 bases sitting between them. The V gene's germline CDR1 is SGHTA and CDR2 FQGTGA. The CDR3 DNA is TGTGCCAGCAGCCCATTGGGGTCCCAAGAGACCCAGTACTTC. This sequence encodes CASSPLGSQETQYF.

The CDR3 DNA follows: TGTGCCAGCAGCTTGACGGGACAGCTCTATGGCTACACCTTC. Its protein is CASSLTGQLYGYTF. This chain links TRBV5-6 with TRBJ1-2; 7 bases map to TRBD1. Germline CDR1 and CDR2: SGHDT and YYEEEE. The CDR3 spans 14 residues. The V and J ends lost 1 base and 4 bases, in that order; junction bases with no gene match: 4. The variable domain in full, completed from reference TRBV5-6 and TRBJ1-2, reads DAGVTQSPTHLIKTRGQQVTLRCSPKSGHDTVSWYQQALGQGPQFIFQYYEEEERQRGNFPDRFSGHQFPNYSSELNVNALLLGDSALYLCASSLTGQLYGYTFGSGTRLTVV.

This CDR3 is CASSQGLQRSNEQFF. The CDR3 DNA reads as TGCGCCAGCAGCCAGGGACTTCAACGATCCAATGAGCAGTTCTTC. V is TRBV4-1 and J is TRBJ2-1; a weak D match, TRBD2 (6 bases). CDR1 is MGHRA, CDR2 YSYEKL, per germline. The CDR3 extends over 15 amino acids. The V end lost 3 bases, the J end lost 6 bases, and 15 bases lay between the germline ends.

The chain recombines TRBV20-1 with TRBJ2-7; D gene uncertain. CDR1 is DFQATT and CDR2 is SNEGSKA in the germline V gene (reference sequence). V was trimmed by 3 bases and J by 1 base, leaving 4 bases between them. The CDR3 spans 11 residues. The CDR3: CSASKSYEQYF. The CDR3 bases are TGCAGTGCTAGTAAGTCCTACGAGCAGTACTTC.

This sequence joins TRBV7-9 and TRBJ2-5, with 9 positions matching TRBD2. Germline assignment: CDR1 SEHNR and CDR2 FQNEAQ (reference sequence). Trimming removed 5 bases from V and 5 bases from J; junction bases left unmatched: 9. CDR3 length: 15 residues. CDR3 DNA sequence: TGTGCCAGCAGCCCCTTGGCGGGAGGGCCGGAGACCCAGTACTTC. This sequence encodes CASSPLAGGPETQYF.

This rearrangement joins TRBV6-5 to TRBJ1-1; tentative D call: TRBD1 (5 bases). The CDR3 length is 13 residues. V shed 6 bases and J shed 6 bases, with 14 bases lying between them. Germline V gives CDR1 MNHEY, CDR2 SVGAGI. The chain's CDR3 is CASRTEFGAEAFF. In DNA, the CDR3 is TGTGCCAGCAGGACAGAATTTGGGGCTGAAGCTTTCTTT.

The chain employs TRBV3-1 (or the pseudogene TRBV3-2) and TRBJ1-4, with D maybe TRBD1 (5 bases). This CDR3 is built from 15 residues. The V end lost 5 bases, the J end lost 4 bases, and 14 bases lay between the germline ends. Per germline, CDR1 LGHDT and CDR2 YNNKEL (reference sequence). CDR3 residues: CASSYQQGLNEKLFF. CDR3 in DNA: TGTGCCAGCAGCTACCAGCAGGGCCTTAATGAAAAACTGTTTTTT.

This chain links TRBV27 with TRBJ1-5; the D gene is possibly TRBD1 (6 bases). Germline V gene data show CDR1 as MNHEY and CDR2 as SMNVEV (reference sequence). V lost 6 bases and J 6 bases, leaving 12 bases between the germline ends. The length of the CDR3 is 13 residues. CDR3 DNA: TGTGCCAGCAGGTCCGGGGGCATTCAGCCCCAGCATTTT. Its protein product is CASRSGGIQPQHF.

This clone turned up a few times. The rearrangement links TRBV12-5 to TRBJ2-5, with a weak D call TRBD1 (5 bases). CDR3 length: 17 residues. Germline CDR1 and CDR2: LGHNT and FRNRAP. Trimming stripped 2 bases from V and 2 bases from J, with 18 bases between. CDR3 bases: TGTGCTAGTGGTTTGTCGCTGACAGTTTCCGCTCAAGAGACCCAGTACTTC. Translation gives CASGLSLTVSAQETQYF.

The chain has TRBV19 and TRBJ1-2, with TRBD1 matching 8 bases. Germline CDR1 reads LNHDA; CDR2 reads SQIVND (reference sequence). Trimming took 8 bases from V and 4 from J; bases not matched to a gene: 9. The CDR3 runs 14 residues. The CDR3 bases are TGTGCCAGTCGGTGGGACAGGAAAACCTATGGCTACACCTTC. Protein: CASRWDRKTYGYTF. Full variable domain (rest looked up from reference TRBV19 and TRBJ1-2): DGGITQSPKYLFRKEGQNVTLSCEQNLNHDAMYWYRQDPGQGLRLIYYSQIVNDFQKGDIAEGYSVSREKKESFPLTVTSAQKNPTAFYLCASRWDRKTYGYTFGSGTRLTVV.